The 12 T cell receptor beta chains below were found in one sample sequenced in a study of blood T cell repertoires in COVID-19. Repertoires were generated with immunoSEQ multiplex PCR, while TCRdb's copy carries only in-frame clones and drops some. The sample carries about 64,000 clones, around four fifths recorded once. Sequencing was done on a sample of peripheral blood. These receptors were obtained from a man older than 75 with acute or convalescent COVID-19.

The chain couples TRBV25-1 to TRBJ2-2, with TRBD1 matching 7 bases. Trimming cost V 5 bases and J 4 bases; bases outside gene matches: 1. The germline V gene has CDR1 MGHDK and CDR2 SYGVNS. The CDR3 spans 13 residues. CDR3 in amino acids: CASSRTGTGELFF. In DNA, the CDR3 is TGTGCCAGCAGTAGGACAGGCACCGGGGAGCTGTTTTTT. The full variable domain, with the rest looked up from reference TRBV25-1 and TRBJ2-2, is EADIYQTPRYLVIGTGKKITLECSQTMGHDKMYWYQQDPGMELHLIHYSYGVNSTEKGDLSSESTVSRIRTEHFPLTLESARPSHTSQYLCASSRTGTGELFFGEGSRLTVL.

V gene TRBV7-6 combines with J gene TRBJ1-4; TRBD1 might be the D (6 bases). The ends were cut back, 5 bases at V and 8 bases at J, with 18 bases in the middle. Germline V CDR1 and CDR2: SGHVS, FNYEAQ. This CDR3 comprises 15 residues. CDR3 in amino acids: CASSPRTVAWEKLFF. The CDR3 DNA reads TGTGCCAGCAGCCCGCGGACAGTTGCGTGGGAAAAACTGTTTTTT.

The V gene is TRBV2, the J gene TRBJ2-7; a weak D match, TRBD2 (5 bases). This CDR3 region has 15 residues. CDR1 is SNHLY, CDR2 FYNNEI, per germline. Trimming removed 10 bases from V and 5 bases from J, with 24 bases in between. The DNA of the CDR3 is TGTGCCATGACACCAACCTGGACCGAGGGCAACGAGCAGTACTTC. It codes for CAMTPTWTEGNEQYF. Based on the CDR3 plus reference TRBV2 and TRBJ2-7, the full variable domain is EPEVTQTPSHQVTQMGQEVILRCVPISNHLYFYWYRQILGQKVEFLVSFYNNEISEKSEIFDDQFSVERPDGSNFTLKIRSTKLEDSAMYFCAMTPTWTEGNEQYFGPGTRLTVT.

A word on this clone: Other DNA sequences of this sample code for an identical CDR3. V and J are TRBV3-1 (or the pseudogene TRBV3-2) and TRBJ1-4; D is unresolved. Germline-derived CDR1 and CDR2 are LGHDT and YNNKEL (reference sequence). Trimming shortened V by 1 base and J by 8 bases, and 5 bases separated the two germline ends. The length of the CDR3 is 12 residues. DNA of the CDR3: TGTGCCAGCAGCCAAGCCCGGGAAAAACTGTTTTTT. Residues: CASSQAREKLFF.

The chain combines TRBV27 with TRBJ1-2; D unclear. The germline CDR1 and CDR2 sequences are MNHEY and SMNVEV (reference sequence). CDR3 length: 12 amino acids. Trimming cost V 4 bases and J 6 bases, with 9 bases left between them. Here the CDR3 DNA reads TGTGCCAGCAGTTCCGGGAGCCATGGCTACACCTTC. Its translation is CASSSGSHGYTF.

The chain couples TRBV19 to TRBJ1-4, with TRBD1 matching over 7 bases. Per germline, CDR1 LNHDA and CDR2 SQIVND (reference sequence). V shed 4 bases, J shed 5 bases, and the junction held 19 bases outside the gene matches. This CDR3 is built from 19 residues. CDR3 in amino acids: CASSSLLDRARVPNEKLFF. In DNA form, the CDR3 reads TGTGCCAGTAGTAGCTTACTCGACAGGGCTCGAGTCCCGAATGAAAAACTGTTTTTT.

The chain joins TRBV3-1 (or the pseudogene TRBV3-2) to TRBJ1-1; 8 bases map to TRBD1. V shed 1 base and J 5 bases; nucleotides not matched to a gene: 9. Germline loops: CDR1 LGHDT, CDR2 YNNKEL (reference sequence). This CDR3 contains 16 residues. For the CDR3, the DNA is TGTGCCAGCAGCCAAGCTGGCAGGGGGCAGTGGACTGAAGCTTTCTTT. It translates to CASSQAGRGQWTEAFF.

This sequence joins TRBV19 and TRBJ1-1; weak D call: TRBD1 (6 bases). This CDR3 contains 14 residues. Per germline, CDR1 LNHDA and CDR2 SQIVND (reference sequence). V lost 5 bases and J lost 7, with 17 bases in between. The CDR3 DNA is TGTGCCAGTAGTTACTCCGGGACACGGGTTGAAGCTTTCTTT. Encoded protein: CASSYSGTRVEAFF.

The gene calls are TRBV6-6 and TRBJ1-1, with TRBD1 identical over 12 bases. CDR1 is MNHNY and CDR2 is SVGAGI in the germline V gene (reference sequence). Trimming removed 6 bases from V and 3 bases from J; junction bases left unmatched: 5. CDR3 size: 15 residues. The CDR3 loop is CASRGQGARDTEAFF. The CDR3 DNA sequence: TGTGCCAGCAGGGGACAGGGGGCGCGGGACACTGAAGCTTTCTTT.

V is TRBV7-2 and J is TRBJ1-5, with D unclear. In germline, CDR1 is SGHTA, CDR2 FQGNSA. The V end lost 1 base, the J end lost 0 bases, and 7 bases lay between the germline ends. This CDR3 comprises 15 residues. CDR3 DNA sequence: TGTGCCAGCAGCTTAGGGGCACGTAGCAATCAGCCCCAGCATTTT. Its translation: CASSLGARSNQPQHF.

The V gene is TRBV19, the J gene TRBJ2-5; a possible D gene is TRBD1 (6 bases). Germline V gives CDR1 LNHDA, CDR2 SQIVND (reference sequence). The CDR3 totals 13 residues. The V end lost 3 bases, the J end lost 5 bases, and 10 bases lay between the germline ends. The DNA of the CDR3 is TGTGCCAGTAGTATTTACAGGGAGGAGACCCAGTACTTC. Translated, it gives CASSIYREETQYF.

The rearrangement links TRBV5-5 to TRBJ1-4; 7 nucleotides line up with TRBD1. Trimming at V came to 3 bases and at J to 11 bases, leaving 1 base not matched to a gene. CDR1 SGHKS and CDR2 YYEKEE come from the germline V gene (reference sequence). CDR3 length: 11 residues. Here the CDR3 reads CASSSTGKLFF. CDR3 nucleotide sequence: TGTGCCAGCAGCTCGACAGGGAAACTGTTTTTT.